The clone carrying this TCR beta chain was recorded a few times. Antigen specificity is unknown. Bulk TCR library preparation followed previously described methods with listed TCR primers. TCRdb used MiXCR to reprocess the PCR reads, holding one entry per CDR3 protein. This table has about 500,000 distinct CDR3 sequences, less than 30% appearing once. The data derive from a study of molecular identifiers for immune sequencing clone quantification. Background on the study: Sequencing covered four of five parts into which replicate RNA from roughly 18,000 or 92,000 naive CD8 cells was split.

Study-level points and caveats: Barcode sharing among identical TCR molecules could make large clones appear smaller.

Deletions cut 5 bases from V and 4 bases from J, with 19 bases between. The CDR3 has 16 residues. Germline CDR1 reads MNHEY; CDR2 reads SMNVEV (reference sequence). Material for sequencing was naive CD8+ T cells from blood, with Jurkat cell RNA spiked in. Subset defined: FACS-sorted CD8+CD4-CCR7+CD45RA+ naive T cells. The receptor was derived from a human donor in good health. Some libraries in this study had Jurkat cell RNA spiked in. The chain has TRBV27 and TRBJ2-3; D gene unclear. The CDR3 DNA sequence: TGTGCCAGCAGTCCGCGACGTTTAGAAGGTGCAGATACGCAGTATTTT. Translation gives CASSPRRLEGADTQYF.